This TCR beta chain was profiled in a study of shared clonotypes between healthy human individuals. Trimming cost V 5 bases and J 0 bases; bases outside gene matches: 3. Per germline, CDR1 SGHVS and CDR2 FNYEAQ. The CDR3 consists of 14 residues. Sequencing used immunoSEQ multiplex PCR; TCRdb keeps in-frame clones, though not all of them. The table includes around 1.4 million clones, 98% detected once. The TCR originated in a man aged 25-40 years in good health. The V call is TRBV7-6, the J call TRBJ1-1, with 7 positions matching TRBD1. The specimen was naive CD4+ T cells sorted from blood. Subset here: CD45RA+ positively selected. The CDR3 here is CASSEGQLNTEAFF. The CDR3 DNA sequence: TGTGCCAGCAGCGAGGGACAGTTGAACACTGAAGCTTTCTTT.